One and the same sample provided the 31 T cell receptor beta chains below, sequenced in a study of T cell clonality in common variable immunodeficiency. Sequenced by immunoSEQ multiplex PCR; TCRdb stores in-frame clones only, minus some. This sample includes under 50,000 clones with no singletons; its ten biggest clones take up 5% to 6.5%. Sequenced: peripheral blood mononuclear cells. Receptors originate from a person between 18 and 70 years old in good health.

At least ten counts were recorded for this clone. With the read ending 3 residues before the CDR3 end, the germline J gene is used to fill in that end. The chain couples TRBV30 to TRBJ1-2, with TRBD1 identical over 10 bases. CDR1 and CDR2 from the germline V gene are GTSNPN and SVGIG (reference sequence). The J segment lost 4 bases and the V segment lost 5 bases, leaving 7 bases of the junction unmatched. This CDR3 has 14 amino acids. The CDR3 loop reads CAWWDRGPFYGYTF. The covered CDR3 bases are TGTGCCTGGTGGGACAGGGGACCCTTCTATGGC.

This clone was recorded at least ten times. The read ends 3 residues before the CDR3 terminus; that terminus is restored from the germline J gene. Other DNA sequences in this specimen translate into the identical CDR3. The V call is TRBV19, the J call TRBJ2-7, with unresolved D. V was trimmed by 6 bases and J by 0 bases, leaving 9 bases between them. Germline V gene lookup returns CDR1 LNHDA and CDR2 SQIVND (reference sequence). This CDR3 is 13 amino acids long. CDR3 amino acids: CASSPGSSYEQYF. CDR3 bases read: TGTGCCAGTAGCCCAGGAAGCTCCTACGAG.

This clone was counted at least ten times. The sequence runs out 3 residues before the end of the CDR3; the remainder is reconstructed from the germline J gene. The V gene is TRBV5-4, the J gene TRBJ2-7, with 8 bases matching TRBD1. V dropped 3 bases and J dropped 1; count of bases not matched to a gene: 6. CDR3 length: 15 amino acids. Germline-derived CDR1 and CDR2 are SGHNT and YYREEE (reference sequence). The sequenced CDR3 bases are TGTGCCAGCAGCTCCGGGACAGGCCTATCCTACGAG. Its translation is CASSSGTGLSYE. The whole CDR3 reads CASSSGTGLSYEQYF.

This clone has a count of ten or more. The CDR3 end lies 3 residues beyond the end of the read and is filled in from the germline J gene. The chain recombines TRBV7-2 with TRBJ2-7; 7 bases map to TRBD1. The CDR3 sequence is 15 residues long. Per germline, CDR1 SGHTA and CDR2 FQGNSA. V trimming: 0 bases; J trimming: 5 bases; junction bases outside the gene matches: 7. Partial CDR3 DNA: TGTGCCAGCAGCTTAGCGCCGACAGGGAAGCACGAG. Its translation is CASSLAPTGKHE. The complete CDR3 reads CASSLAPTGKHEQYF. The variable domain in full, with the rest retrieved from reference TRBV7-2 and TRBJ2-7, is GAGVSQSPSNKVTEKGKDVELRCDPISGHTALYWYRQSLGQGLEFLIYFQGNSAPDKSGLPSDRFSAERTGGSVSTLTIQRTQQEDSAVYLCASSLAPTGKHEQYFGPGTRLTVT.

Notes on this clone: A much bigger clone sits one base away, suggesting this may be a read error. The identical CDR3 is also encoded by other nucleotide sequences in the sample. Incomplete CDR3 DNA: TGTGCCAGTAGTATCCCGACAGTCTCTGGAAACACG. Its protein product is CASSIPTVSGNT. The CDR3 in full is CASSIPTVSGNTIYF. V usage is TRBV19 and J usage is TRBJ1-3, with D possibly being TRBD1 (5 bases). The sequenced fragment ends 3 residues before the CDR3 boundary, so the rest is inferred from the germline J gene. The CDR3 covers 15 residues. Germline assignment: CDR1 LNHDA and CDR2 SQIVND (reference sequence).

This clone was observed many times. Incomplete CDR3 DNA: TGTGCCAGCAGCCAGGTACCTCCAGGGAGTGGTAGCGAGACC. Translation gives CASSQVPPGSGSET. The whole CDR3 region reads CASSQVPPGSGSETQYF. The chain is built from TRBV3-1 (or the pseudogene TRBV3-2) and TRBJ2-5; the D call may be TRBD1 or TRBD2 (5 bases each). From the germline J gene comes the end of the CDR3, since the read stops 3 residues before it. V gave up 3 bases and J gave up 5 bases, with 22 bases separating them. This CDR3 has 17 residues. Germline V CDR1 and CDR2: LGHDT, YNNKEL (reference sequence).

This clone was seen repeatedly, ten times or more. The covered CDR3 bases are TGTGCCAGCTCACCGGGCAGGAACACTGAA. It codes for CASSPGRNTE. In full, the CDR3 is CASSPGRNTEAFF. The chain combines TRBV18 with TRBJ1-1; unclear D gene. Sequencing ends 3 residues short of the CDR3 end; the germline J gene provides the rest. The CDR3 extends over 13 amino acids. Trimming took off 3 bases at V and 1 base at J, with 6 bases between the two ends. Germline V gives CDR1 KGHSH, CDR2 LQKENI.

This clone was picked up many times. The CDR3 reads CASSIGLGGSMETQYF. The part of the CDR3 DNA that was read is TGTGCCAGTAGTATCGGACTAGGTGGAAGTATGGAGACC. V gene TRBV19 combines with J gene TRBJ2-5; 7 nucleotides line up with TRBD2. Coverage ceases 3 residues before the CDR3 finishes, and the germline J gene fills in the end. Losses at the gene ends were 3 bases for V and 5 bases for J; bases not matched to a gene: 12. This CDR3 region has 16 residues. The V gene's germline CDR1 is LNHDA and CDR2 SQIVND (reference sequence).

Details on this clone: The observed sequence ends 3 residues before the CDR3 terminus, with the missing tail filled in from the germline J gene. The chain combines TRBV7-8 with TRBJ1-2, with TRBD1 matching over 7 bases. The CDR3 extends over 16 amino acids. Germline V CDR1 and CDR2: SGHVS, FQNEAQ. The CDR3 protein is CASSIMTGKGIYDYTF. The CDR3 bases that were read are TGTGCCAGCAGCATTATGACAGGGAAGGGGATCTACGAC.

This clone was recorded many times. The read gets to within 3 residues of the CDR3 end, and the germline J gene fills in the rest. This chain uses TRBV12-3 or TRBV12-4 with TRBJ1-2; TRBD1 aligns across 7 bases. This CDR3 comprises 13 residues. The CDR3 bases that were read are TGTGCCAGCAGTCGTGCGACAGGGTTCGGC. This gives the protein CASSRATGFG. In full, the CDR3 reads CASSRATGFGYTF.

This clone was found many times. The sequence runs out 3 residues before the end of the CDR3; the remainder is reconstructed from the germline J gene. V and J are TRBV29-1 and TRBJ2-3; possibly TRBD2 for D (5 bases). From germline, CDR1 is SQVTM and CDR2 ANQGSEA. CDR3 length: 17 amino acids. V lost 7 bases and J 2 bases, leaving 25 bases between the germline ends. The CDR3: CSAPFYGPERLTDTQYF. The part of the CDR3 DNA that was read is TGCAGCGCCCCGTTTTATGGGCCGGAGCGGCTCACAGATACG.

This clone was detected many times. The read finishes 3 residues shy of the CDR3 end, and the germline J gene is used to complete it. The chain uses TRBV7-2 and TRBJ2-1, with 8 bases lining up with TRBD2. Germline CDR1 and CDR2: SGHTA and FQGNSA. This CDR3 region has 15 residues. J was trimmed by 5 bases and V by 0 bases; bases with no gene match: 3. The DNA read from the CDR3 is TGTGCCAGCAGCTTAGCTACGGGGGGGGACAATGAG. It yields the protein CASSLATGGDNE. The entire CDR3 protein reads CASSLATGGDNEQFF.

This clone was found many times. CDR3 bases read: TGCAGTGCGGGGGGTGGGAGGGGATACAATGAG. Translated: CSAGGGRGYNE. The whole CDR3 reads CSAGGGRGYNEQFF. V usage is TRBV20-1 and J usage is TRBJ2-1; 7 bases match TRBD2. From the germline J gene comes the end of the CDR3, since the read stops 3 residues before it. Germline-derived CDR1 and CDR2 are DFQATT and SNEGSKA (reference sequence). The CDR3 runs 14 residues. Unmatched junction bases numbered 9, after V lost 6 bases and J lost 4 bases.

Comments on this clone: The observed sequence ends 3 residues before the CDR3 terminus, with the missing tail filled in from the germline J gene. Within the sample, other DNA sequences also encode this same CDR3. This chain connects TRBV19 to TRBJ1-2; 7 nucleotides align to TRBD1. The CDR3 is made up of 14 amino acids. V gave up 0 bases and J gave up 5 bases; unmatched junction bases: 3. Per germline, CDR1 LNHDA and CDR2 SQIVND (reference sequence). The chain's CDR3 is CASSIDQGGYGYTF. The CDR3 DNA, read in part, is TGTGCCAGTAGTATAGATCAGGGGGGTTATGGC.

The table lists this clone with many counts. The CDR3 end lies 3 residues beyond the end of the read and is filled in from the germline J gene. The chain uses TRBV7-2 and TRBJ2-3, with D possibly TRBD1 on 6 matching bases. Germline V gene data show CDR1 as SGHTA and CDR2 as FQGNSA. The length of the CDR3 is 15 residues. V gave up 6 bases and J gave up 2 bases, with 15 bases separating them. The CDR3: CASRKTGTLTDTQYF. The DNA read from the CDR3 is TGTGCCAGCAGGAAGACCGGGACACTCACAGATACG.

In its sample, this clone was seen many times. Read sequence stops 3 residues before the CDR3 end, and the germline J gene provides the missing end. The chain is built from TRBV7-6 and TRBJ1-1, with a possible D match to TRBD1 (6 bases). CDR1 is SGHVS, CDR2 FNYEAQ, per germline. The CDR3 is made up of 15 amino acids. Trimming left V 3 bases short and J 3 bases short, with 14 bases between. The CDR3 sequence: CASSLWGGADTEAFF. Incomplete CDR3 DNA: TGTGCCAGCAGCTTGTGGGGGGGCGCGGACACTGAA. Variable domain in full (rest from reference TRBV7-6 and TRBJ1-1): GAGVSQSPRYKVTKRGQDVALRCDPISGHVSLYWYRQALGQGPEFLTYFNYEAQQDKSGLPNDRFSAERPEGSISTLTIQRTEQRDSAMYRCASSLWGGADTEAFFGQGTRLTVV.

This clone was observed at least ten times. CDR3 sequence: CSARDPGVGGYTF. Incomplete CDR3 DNA: TGCAGTGCTAGAGATCCGGGGGTGGGTGGC. The chain carries TRBV20-1 and TRBJ1-2; D is perhaps TRBD1 (5 bases). The read gets to within 3 residues of the CDR3 end, and the germline J gene fills in the rest. Germline V gene data show CDR1 as DFQATT and CDR2 as SNEGSKA (reference sequence). The ends were cut back, 0 bases at V and 7 bases at J, with 12 bases in the middle. The CDR3 extends over 13 amino acids.

This clone has ten or more counts. The CDR3 end lies 3 residues beyond the end of the read and is filled in from the germline J gene. The rearrangement uses TRBV11-2 and TRBJ2-7, with D possibly being TRBD1 (6 bases). The CDR3 contains 15 residues. Germline loops: CDR1 SGHAT, CDR2 FQNNGV. V was trimmed by 4 bases and J by 1 base, leaving 14 bases between them. CDR3 bases read: TGTGCCAGCAGCTCCCTAACAGGGATTTCCTACGAG. This encodes CASSSLTGISYE. The full CDR3 sequence reads CASSSLTGISYEQYF.

This clone was seen many times. Coverage ceases 3 residues before the CDR3 finishes, and the germline J gene fills in the end. V gene TRBV10-1 combines with J gene TRBJ1-1; maybe TRBD1 (6 bases). The CDR3 consists of 15 residues. V lost 0 bases, J lost 1 base, and 9 bases lay in between. Germline V gene sequence: CDR1 WNHNN, CDR2 SYGVQD (reference sequence). The sequenced CDR3 bases are TGCGCCAGCAGTGAGTCTACAGGGTGGAACACTGAA. Translated, it gives CASSESTGWNTE. Given in full, the CDR3 is CASSESTGWNTEAFF.

The table lists this clone with many counts. The read ends 3 residues before the CDR3 terminus; that terminus is restored from the germline J gene. The rearrangement links TRBV28 to TRBJ1-2; the D is unclear. Germline CDR1 is MDHEN and CDR2 is SYDVKM. There are 16 residues in the CDR3. V lost 3 bases, J lost 4 bases, and 18 bases lay in between. CDR3 loop: CASSLWLIGLGYGYTF. CDR3 DNA, as far as it was read: TGTGCCAGCAGTTTGTGGCTAATTGGGCTGGGCTATGGC.

This clone was counted ten times or more. The read ends 3 residues before the CDR3 terminus; that terminus is restored from the germline J gene. The genes are TRBV6-2 or TRBV6-3 and TRBJ1-1, with 7 bases that match TRBD1. The CDR3 is 16 amino acids. V dropped 2 bases and J dropped 0; count of bases not matched to a gene: 6. Germline V CDR1 and CDR2: MNHEY, SVGEGT. The DNA read from the CDR3 is TGTGCCAGCAGTTACGATGGGACAGCCATGAACACTGAA. It codes for CASSYDGTAMNTE. The full-length CDR3 reads as CASSYDGTAMNTEAFF.

This clone was seen many times. The sequence runs out 3 residues before the end of the CDR3; the remainder is reconstructed from the germline J gene. The J gene is TRBJ1-1, the V gene TRBV18; no clear D. The V end lost 3 bases, the J end lost 1 base, and 3 bases lay between the germline ends. CDR3 length: 12 amino acids. Germline V CDR1 and CDR2: KGHSH, LQKENI. CDR3 amino acids: CASSPQNTEAFF. CDR3 DNA (partial): TGTGCCAGCTCACCCCAGAACACTGAA.

This clone came up a few times. The CDR3 end lies 3 residues beyond the end of the read and is filled in from the germline J gene. The chain employs TRBV2 and TRBJ2-1; 10 bases map to TRBD2. The junction had 6 bases not matched to a gene; V was cut back by 8 bases and J by 8 bases. Germline V gene sequence: CDR1 SNHLY, CDR2 FYNNEI. The length of the CDR3 is 13 residues. The CDR3 region is CASLQTSGHEQFF. CDR3 DNA (partial): TGTGCCAGCCTTCAGACTAGCGGGCATGAG.

This clone was seen repeatedly, ten times or more. The CDR3 bases that were read are TGTGCCAGCAGCCCCCCCGGACACTCCTACGAG. This codes for CASSPPGHSYE. In full, the CDR3 reads CASSPPGHSYEQYF. The V gene is TRBV9, the J gene TRBJ2-7; D is possibly TRBD1 (5 bases). The sequenced fragment ends 3 residues before the CDR3 boundary, so the rest is inferred from the germline J gene. The V end lost 4 bases, the J end lost 0 bases, and 11 bases lay between the germline ends. The CDR3 is 14 residues long. The germline gives CDR1 SGDLS, CDR2 YYNGEE.

This clone has only a few counts. With the read ending 3 residues before the CDR3 end, the germline J gene is used to fill in that end. J is TRBJ2-3 and V is TRBV20-1; the match to TRBD2 covers 8 bases. With 3 bases clipped from V and 2 bases from J, the junction kept 7 bases outside the gene matches. The length of the CDR3 is 15 residues. Germline values: CDR1 DFQATT, CDR2 SNEGSKA (reference sequence). The sequenced part of the CDR3 DNA is TGCAGTGCTAGGCCAACTAGCGGACACACAGATACG. Protein product: CSARPTSGHTDT. In full, the CDR3 reads CSARPTSGHTDTQYF.

This clone has a handful of counts. From the germline J gene comes the end of the CDR3, since the read stops 3 residues before it. V gene TRBV7-9 combines with J gene TRBJ2-1; D unresolved. CDR3 length equals 14 residues. Per germline, CDR1 SEHNR and CDR2 FQNEAQ (reference sequence). V lost 5 bases to trimming and J lost 6 bases, with 14 bases between them. The CDR3 here is CASSPRPSFNEQFF. The part of the CDR3 DNA that was read is TGTGCCAGCAGCCCCCGTCCGAGCTTCAATGAG. Filled out from reference TRBV7-9 and TRBJ2-1, the complete variable domain reads DTGVSQNPRHKITKRGQNVTFRCDPISEHNRLYWYRQTLGQGPEFLTYFQNEAQLEKSRLLSDRFSAERPKGSFSTLEIQRTEQGDSAMYLCASSPRPSFNEQFFGPGTRLTVL.

This clone was counted at least ten times. The sequenced fragment ends 3 residues before the CDR3 boundary, so the rest is inferred from the germline J gene. This chain links TRBV18 with TRBJ2-3; tentatively, D is TRBD2 (6 bases). The germline gives CDR1 KGHSH, CDR2 LQKENI. This CDR3 has 17 amino acids. Between the trimmed V and J ends, which lost 3 bases and 4 bases, there was a span of 20 bases. The chain's CDR3 is CASSPQLAEFDADTQYF. The part of the CDR3 DNA that was read is TGTGCCAGCTCACCCCAACTAGCCGAGTTCGACGCAGATACG.

This clone was observed at least ten times. Read data end 3 residues before the CDR3 end; the end is taken from the germline J gene. The V call is TRBV10-1, the J call TRBJ2-3, with TRBD1 matching over 12 bases. The CDR3 sequence is 16 residues long. Germline V gene lookup returns CDR1 WNHNN and CDR2 SYGVQD (reference sequence). J was trimmed by 6 bases and V by 0 bases; bases with no gene match: 4. The CDR3 sequence is CASSESGTGGVDTQYF. CDR3 DNA, as far as it was read: TGCGCCAGCAGTGAGTCCGGGACAGGGGGCGTCGATACG.

This clone was seen at least ten times. The CDR3 end lies 3 residues beyond the end of the read and is filled in from the germline J gene. This chain links TRBV18 with TRBJ2-3, with 7 bases lining up with TRBD1. Germline V gene lookup returns CDR1 KGHSH and CDR2 LQKENI. J was trimmed by 3 bases and V by 4 bases; bases with no gene match: 10. The CDR3 runs to 16 residues. The CDR3 DNA, read in part, is TGTGCCAGCTCACTACTAACAGGGGATAGAACAGATACG. The encoded protein is CASSLLTGDRTDT. The whole CDR3 is CASSLLTGDRTDTQYF.

This clone was seen many times. The DNA ends 3 residues before the CDR3 does, and the rest of the CDR3 is filled in from the germline J gene. The chain uses TRBV7-6 and TRBJ2-2; D call uncertain. V lost 6 bases and J lost 4, with 12 bases in between. The CDR3 covers 14 residues. Germline V gene sequence: CDR1 SGHVS, CDR2 FNYEAQ. The DNA read from the CDR3 is TGTGCCAGCAGTTTTTCGGTTGGCACCGGGGAG. Translated: CASSFSVGTGE. The CDR3, in full, reads CASSFSVGTGELFF.

Many counts were recorded for this clone. The CDR3 goes on 3 residues after the read ends, and that part is filled in from the germline J gene. The rearrangement links TRBV5-5 to TRBJ2-7; TRBD2 agrees at 11 bases. The CDR3 runs to 14 residues. After removal of 5 bases from V and 2 bases from J, the junction contained 3 bases not matched to a gene. The germline V gene encodes CDR1 SGHKS and CDR2 YYEKEE (reference sequence). CDR3 residues: CASRLAGGTYEQYF. The sequenced part of the CDR3 DNA is TGTGCCAGCAGATTAGCGGGGGGGACCTACGAG.